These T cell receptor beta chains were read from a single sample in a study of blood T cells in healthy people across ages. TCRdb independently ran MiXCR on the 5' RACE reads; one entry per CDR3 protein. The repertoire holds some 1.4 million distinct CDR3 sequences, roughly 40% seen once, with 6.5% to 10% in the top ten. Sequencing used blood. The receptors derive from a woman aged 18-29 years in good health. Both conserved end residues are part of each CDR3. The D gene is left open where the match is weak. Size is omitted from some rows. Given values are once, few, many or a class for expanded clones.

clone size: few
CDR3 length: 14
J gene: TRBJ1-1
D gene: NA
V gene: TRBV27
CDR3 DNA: TGTGCCAGCAGTTTATTACGAGGGGGGACTGAAGCTTTCTTT
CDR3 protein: CASSLLRGGTEAFF

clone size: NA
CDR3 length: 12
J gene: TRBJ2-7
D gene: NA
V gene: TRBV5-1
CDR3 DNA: TGCGCCAGCAGCTTAGAGGGCCTGGAGCAGTACTTC
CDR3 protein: CASSLEGLEQYF

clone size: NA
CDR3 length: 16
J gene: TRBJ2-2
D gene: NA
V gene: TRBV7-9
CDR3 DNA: TGTGCCAGCAGCTTATTTAGGGATTGGGACACCGGGGAGCTGTTTTTT
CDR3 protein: CASSLFRDWDTGELFF

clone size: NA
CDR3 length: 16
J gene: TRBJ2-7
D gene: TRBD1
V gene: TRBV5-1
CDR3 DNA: TGCGCCAGCAGCTTTGTTGACAGGGCAAAATACAATGAGCAGTACTTC
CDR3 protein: CASSFVDRAKYNEQYF

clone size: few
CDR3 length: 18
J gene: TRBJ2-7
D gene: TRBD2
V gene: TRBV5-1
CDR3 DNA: TGCGCCAGCAGCTTTAGCCTAGCGGGGGGGGTGAGCTCCTACGAGCAGTACTTC
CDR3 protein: CASSFSLAGGVSSYEQYF

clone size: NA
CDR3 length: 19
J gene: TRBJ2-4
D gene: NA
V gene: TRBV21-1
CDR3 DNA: TGTGCCAGCAGCAAAACGAAGGCAGGGTCAGGTTCGGCCAAAAACATTCAGTACTTC
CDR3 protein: CASSKTKAGSGSAKNIQYF

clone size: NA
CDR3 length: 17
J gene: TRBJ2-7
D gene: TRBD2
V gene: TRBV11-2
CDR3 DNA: TGTGCCAGCAGCTTGAGCACTAGCGGGAGTTATGGCTACGAGCAGTACTTC
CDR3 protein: CASSLSTSGSYGYEQYF

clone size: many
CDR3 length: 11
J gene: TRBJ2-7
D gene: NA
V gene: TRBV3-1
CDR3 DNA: TGTGCCAGCTCACGCCTGGACGAGCAGTACTTC
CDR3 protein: CASSRLDEQYF

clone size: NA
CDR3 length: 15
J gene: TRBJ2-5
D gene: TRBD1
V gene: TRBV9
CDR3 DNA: TGTGCCAGCAGCGCCCGGGACAGGGGAGGAGAGACCCAGTACTTC
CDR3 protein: CASSARDRGGETQYF

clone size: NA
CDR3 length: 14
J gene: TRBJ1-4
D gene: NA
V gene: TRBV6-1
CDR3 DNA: TGTGCCAGCAGTGAAGCGCTTCTCGGCGAAAAACTGTTTTTT
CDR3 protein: CASSEALLGEKLFF

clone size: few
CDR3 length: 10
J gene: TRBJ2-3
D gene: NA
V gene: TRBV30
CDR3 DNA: TGTGCCTGGGTGGAGGATACGCAGTATTTT
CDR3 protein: CAWVEDTQYF

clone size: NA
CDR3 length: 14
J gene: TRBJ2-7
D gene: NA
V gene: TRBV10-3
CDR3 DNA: TGTGCCATCAGGGCCACGACTGGGCATGGCGAGCAGTACTTC
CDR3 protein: CAIRATTGHGEQYF

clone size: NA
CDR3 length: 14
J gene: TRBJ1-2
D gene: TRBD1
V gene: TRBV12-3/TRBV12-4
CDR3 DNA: TGTGCCAGCAGTACCCGGACAGGAGAGTATGGCTACACCTTC
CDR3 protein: CASSTRTGEYGYTF

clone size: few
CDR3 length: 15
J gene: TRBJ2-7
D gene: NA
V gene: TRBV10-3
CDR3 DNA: TGTGCCATCAGTGGGGGGGCGGGAGTCCTCCACGAGCAGTACTTC
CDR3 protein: CAISGGAGVLHEQYF

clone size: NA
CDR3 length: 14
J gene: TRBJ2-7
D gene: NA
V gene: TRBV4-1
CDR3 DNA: TGCGCCAGCAGCCAAGATCAACTGGGGAATGAGCAGTACTTC
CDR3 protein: CASSQDQLGNEQYF

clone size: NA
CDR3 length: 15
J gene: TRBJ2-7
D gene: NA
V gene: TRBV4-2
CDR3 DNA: TGTGCCAGCAGCCAAGAACAGGTTAGCTCCTACGAGCAGTACTTC
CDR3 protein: CASSQEQVSSYEQYF

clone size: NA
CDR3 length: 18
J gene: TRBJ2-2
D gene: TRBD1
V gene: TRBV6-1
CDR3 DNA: TGTGCCAGTTGGCAGCGGGGACGGACAGGGGGCCTCATCGGGGAGCTGTTTTTT
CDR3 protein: CASWQRGRTGGLIGELFF

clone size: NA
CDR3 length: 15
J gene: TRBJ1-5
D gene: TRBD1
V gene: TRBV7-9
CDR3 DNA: TGTGCCAGCAGCTCCGGACAGGGTCTTGATCAGCCCCAGCATTTT
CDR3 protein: CASSSGQGLDQPQHF

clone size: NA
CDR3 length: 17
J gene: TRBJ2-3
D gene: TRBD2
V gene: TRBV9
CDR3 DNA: TGTGCCAGCAGCGTAGGGGGGCGGGGGGGCGGCACAGATACGCAGTATTTT
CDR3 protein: CASSVGGRGGGTDTQYF